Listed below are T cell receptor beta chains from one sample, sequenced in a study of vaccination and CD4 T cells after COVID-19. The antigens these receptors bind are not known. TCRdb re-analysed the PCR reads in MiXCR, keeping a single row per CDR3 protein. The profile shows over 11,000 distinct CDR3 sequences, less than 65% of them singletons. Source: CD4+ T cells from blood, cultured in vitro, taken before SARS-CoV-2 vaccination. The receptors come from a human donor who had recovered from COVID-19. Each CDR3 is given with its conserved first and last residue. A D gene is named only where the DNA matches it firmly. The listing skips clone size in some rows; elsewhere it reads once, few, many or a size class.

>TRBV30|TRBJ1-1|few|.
CAWTRNTEAFF
TGTGCCTGGACCAGGAACACTGAAGCTTTCTTT
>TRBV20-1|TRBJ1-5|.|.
CSAIPTGHSNQPQHF
TGCAGTGCTATACCGACAGGCCATAGCAATCAGCCCCAGCATTTT
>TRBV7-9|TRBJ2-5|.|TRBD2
CASSLRTSGRKETQYF
TGTGCCAGCAGCCTCCGGACTAGCGGGAGGAAAGAGACCCAGTACTTC
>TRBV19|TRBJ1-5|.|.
CASSRTGARVGNQPQHF
TGTGCCAGTAGCCGAACGGGGGCCCGGGTTGGCAATCAGCCCCAGCATTTT
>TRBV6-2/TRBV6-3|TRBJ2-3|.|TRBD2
CASRKSGGATDTQYF
TGTGCCAGCAGAAAAAGCGGGGGGGCTACAGATACGCAGTATTTT
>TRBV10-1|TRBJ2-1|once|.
CASRTPGGAAYNEQFF
TGCGCCAGCAGGACCCCCGGGGGAGCAGCCTACAATGAGCAGTTCTTC
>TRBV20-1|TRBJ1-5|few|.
CSAKVGNSNQPQHF
TGCAGTGCTAAAGTAGGCAATAGCAATCAGCCCCAGCATTTT
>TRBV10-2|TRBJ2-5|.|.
CASSDNKVGETQYF
TGCGCCAGCAGTGATAATAAAGTCGGGGAGACCCAGTACTTC
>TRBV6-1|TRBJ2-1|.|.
CASSEGPSSYNEQFF
TGTGCCAGCAGTGAAGGTCCTAGCTCCTACAATGAGCAGTTCTTC
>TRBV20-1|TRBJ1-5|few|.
CSARDRGRSNQPQHF
TGTAGTGCTAGAGATAGGGGCAGGAGCAATCAGCCCCAGCATTTT
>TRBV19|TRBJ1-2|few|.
CASSQAWGNYGYTF
TGTGCCAGTAGTCAGGCCTGGGGTAACTATGGCTACACCTTC
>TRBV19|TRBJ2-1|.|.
CASSMRGGEQFF
TGTGCCAGTAGTATGAGGGGCGGTGAGCAGTTCTTC
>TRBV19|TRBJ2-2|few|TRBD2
CASSMWTSGRGELFF
TGTGCCAGTAGTATGTGGACTAGCGGGAGAGGGGAGCTGTTTTTT
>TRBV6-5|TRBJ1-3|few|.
CASSYQQGAGNTIYF
TGTGCCAGCAGTTACCAACAGGGAGCTGGAAACACCATATATTTT
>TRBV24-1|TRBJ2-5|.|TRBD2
CATSDLGLAGVKVDQETQYF
TGTGCCACCAGTGACCTGGGACTAGCGGGAGTTAAGGTGGACCAAGAGACCCAGTACTTC
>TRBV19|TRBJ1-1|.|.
CASKWGRANTEAFF
TGTGCCTCTAAGTGGGGCAGGGCGAACACTGAAGCTTTCTTT
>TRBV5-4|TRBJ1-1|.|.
CASSLGGGANTEAFF
TGTGCCAGCAGCTTGGGAGGGGGGGCGAACACTGAAGCTTTCTTT
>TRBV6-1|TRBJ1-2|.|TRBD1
CASTPDRDRLGYTF
TGTGCCAGCACGCCAGACCGGGACAGACTTGGCTACACCTTC
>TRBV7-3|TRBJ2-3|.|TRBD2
CASSLISGRDTQYF
TGTGCCAGCAGCTTAATTAGCGGGAGGGATACGCAGTATTTT
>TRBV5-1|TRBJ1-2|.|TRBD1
CASSGKQGEVYGYTF
TGCGCCAGCAGCGGGAAACAGGGGGAAGTCTATGGCTACACCTTC
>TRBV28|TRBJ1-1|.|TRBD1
CASRSTGATEAFF
TGTGCCAGCAGATCCACAGGGGCCACTGAAGCTTTCTTT
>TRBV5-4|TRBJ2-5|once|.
CASSETSSETQYF
TGTGCCAGCAGCGAAACTAGCTCGGAGACCCAGTACTTC
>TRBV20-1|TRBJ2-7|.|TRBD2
CSARSEREPYEQYF
TGCAGTGCTAGATCGGAGCGGGAGCCTTACGAGCAGTACTTC
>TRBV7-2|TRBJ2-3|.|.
CASSQDSGRYTDTQYF
TGCGCCAGCAGCCAAGATTCGGGAAGGTACACAGATACGCAGTATTTT
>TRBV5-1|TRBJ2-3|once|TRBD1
CASSGGQPTDTQYF
TGCGCCAGCAGCGGGGGACAGCCCACAGATACGCAGTATTTT
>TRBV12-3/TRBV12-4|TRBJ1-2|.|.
CASSSRRTPRGYTF
TGTGCCAGCAGTTCACGTAGGACTCCGAGGGGCTACACCTTC
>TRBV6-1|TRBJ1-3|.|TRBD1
CAVGQGTGGNTIYF
TGTGCCGTGGGACAGGGGACAGGGGGAAACACCATATATTTT
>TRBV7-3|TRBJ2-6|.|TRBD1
CASSSQGGLSPVLTF
TGTGCCAGCAGCTCACAGGGGGGTCTTTCACCCGTCCTGACTTTC
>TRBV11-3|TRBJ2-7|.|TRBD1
CASSPRQGSTYEQYF
TGTGCCAGCAGCCCCCGACAGGGGTCCACCTACGAGCAGTACTTC
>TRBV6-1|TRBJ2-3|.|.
CASSERAGGDTDTQYF
TGTGCCAGCAGTGAAAGGGCAGGGGGGGACACAGATACGCAGTATTTT
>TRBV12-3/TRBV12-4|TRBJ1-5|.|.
CASSRRVNQPQHF
TGTGCCAGCAGCCGGAGAGTCAATCAGCCCCAGCATTTT
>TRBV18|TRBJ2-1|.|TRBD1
CASSPDRGPNNEQFF
TGTGCCAGCTCACCAGACAGGGGGCCGAACAATGAGCAGTTCTTC
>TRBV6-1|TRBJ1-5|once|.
CASSTRRVYSNQPQHF
TGTGCCAGCAGTACTAGGAGAGTCTATAGCAATCAGCCCCAGCATTTT
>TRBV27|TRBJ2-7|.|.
CASGPLLTGISYEQYF
TGTGCCAGCGGTCCGCTTCTAACAGGGATCTCCTACGAGCAGTACTTC
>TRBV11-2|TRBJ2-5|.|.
CASSLRGTQYQETQYF
TGTGCCAGCAGCTTACGGGGCACGCAGTACCAAGAGACCCAGTACTTC
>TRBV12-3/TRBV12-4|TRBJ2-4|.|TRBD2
CASTGGNIQYF
TGTGCCAGCACCGGGGGGAACATTCAGTACTTC
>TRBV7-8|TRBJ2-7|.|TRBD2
CASSLFSGSGAYEQYF
TGTGCCAGCAGCTTATTTTCGGGTAGCGGGGCCTACGAGCAGTACTTC
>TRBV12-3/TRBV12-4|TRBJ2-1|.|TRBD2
CASRERGAYNEQFF
TGTGCCAGCAGGGAGCGGGGGGCCTACAATGAGCAGTTCTTC
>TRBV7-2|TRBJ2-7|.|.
CASSSSSGPGYEQYF
TGTGCCAGCAGTAGTAGCTCAGGTCCAGGCTACGAGCAGTACTTC
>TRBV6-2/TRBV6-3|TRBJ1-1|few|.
CASTRTGRAEAFF
TGTGCCAGTACCAGAACAGGGCGGGCTGAAGCTTTCTTT
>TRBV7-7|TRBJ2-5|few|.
CASSRLPGPETQYF
TGTGCCAGCAGCCGTCTCCCTGGCCCCGAGACCCAGTACTTC
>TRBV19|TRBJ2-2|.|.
CASRPQTGSTGELFF
TGTGCCAGTAGACCCCAGACGGGGAGCACCGGGGAGCTGTTTTTT
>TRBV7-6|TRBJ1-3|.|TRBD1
CASSPMTGGFNSGNTIYF
TGTGCCAGCAGCCCAATGACAGGGGGATTCAACTCTGGAAACACCATATATTTT
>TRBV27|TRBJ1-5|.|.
CASSHTLDQPQHF
TGTGCCAGCAGCCATACCCTGGATCAGCCCCAGCATTTT
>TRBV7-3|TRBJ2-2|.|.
CASSLMATNTGELFF
TGTGCCAGCAGCTTAATGGCTACGAACACCGGGGAGCTGTTTTTT
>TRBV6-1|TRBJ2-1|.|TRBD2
CASRPTTSGSHNEQFF
TGTGCCAGCAGGCCAACGACTAGCGGGTCCCACAATGAGCAGTTCTTC
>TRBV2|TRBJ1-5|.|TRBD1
CASSLQGARSNQPQHF
TGTGCCAGCAGCCTCCAGGGGGCTCGTAGCAATCAGCCCCAGCATTTT
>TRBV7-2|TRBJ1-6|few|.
CASSFKRGSSPLHF
TGTGCCAGCAGCTTTAAGAGGGGGAGTTCACCCCTCCACTTT